The present T cell receptor (beta chain) was sequenced within a study of T cell responses to AZD1222 COVID-19 vaccine. General study results and limits: Repertoire collection took place solely once the T cell response had peaked.

The CDR3 is made up of 14 amino acids. The germline V gene encodes CDR1 MDHEN and CDR2 SYDVKM. Trimming removed 7 bases from V and 2 bases from J, with 12 bases in between. Second-dose recipients at about 4 or about 12 weeks were treated as one pooled group. This table comes from immunoSEQ multiplex PCR, and its TCRdb copy is limited to in-frame clones, with some not included. The table records under 150,000 clones, 65% to 90% of them present only once. A remark on this clone: Its target is unknown.

The genes are TRBV28 and TRBJ2-1, with D possibly TRBD1 on 5 matching bases. The sample consisted of peripheral blood, taken 28 days after the second AZD1222 dose. This TCR was sampled from an adult who received the AZD1222 COVID-19 vaccine. CDR3 amino acids: CASNLKGTYNEQFF. CDR3 DNA: TGTGCCAGCAACTTAAAGGGGACCTACAATGAGCAGTTCTTC.